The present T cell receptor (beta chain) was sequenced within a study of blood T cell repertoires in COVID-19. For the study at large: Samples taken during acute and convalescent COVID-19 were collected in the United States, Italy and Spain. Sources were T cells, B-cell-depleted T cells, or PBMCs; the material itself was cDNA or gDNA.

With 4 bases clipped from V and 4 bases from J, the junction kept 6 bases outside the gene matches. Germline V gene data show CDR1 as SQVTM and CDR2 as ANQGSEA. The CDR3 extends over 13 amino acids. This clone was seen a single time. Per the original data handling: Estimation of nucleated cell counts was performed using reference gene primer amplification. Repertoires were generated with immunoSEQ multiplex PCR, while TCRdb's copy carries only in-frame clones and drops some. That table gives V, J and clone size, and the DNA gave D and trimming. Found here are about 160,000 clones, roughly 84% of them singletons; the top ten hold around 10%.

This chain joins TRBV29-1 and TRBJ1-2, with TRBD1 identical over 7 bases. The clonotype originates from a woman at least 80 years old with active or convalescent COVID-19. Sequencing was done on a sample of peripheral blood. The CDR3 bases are TGCAGCGTTGGACAGGGAAGGCTCTATGGCTACACCTTC. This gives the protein CSVGQGRLYGYTF.